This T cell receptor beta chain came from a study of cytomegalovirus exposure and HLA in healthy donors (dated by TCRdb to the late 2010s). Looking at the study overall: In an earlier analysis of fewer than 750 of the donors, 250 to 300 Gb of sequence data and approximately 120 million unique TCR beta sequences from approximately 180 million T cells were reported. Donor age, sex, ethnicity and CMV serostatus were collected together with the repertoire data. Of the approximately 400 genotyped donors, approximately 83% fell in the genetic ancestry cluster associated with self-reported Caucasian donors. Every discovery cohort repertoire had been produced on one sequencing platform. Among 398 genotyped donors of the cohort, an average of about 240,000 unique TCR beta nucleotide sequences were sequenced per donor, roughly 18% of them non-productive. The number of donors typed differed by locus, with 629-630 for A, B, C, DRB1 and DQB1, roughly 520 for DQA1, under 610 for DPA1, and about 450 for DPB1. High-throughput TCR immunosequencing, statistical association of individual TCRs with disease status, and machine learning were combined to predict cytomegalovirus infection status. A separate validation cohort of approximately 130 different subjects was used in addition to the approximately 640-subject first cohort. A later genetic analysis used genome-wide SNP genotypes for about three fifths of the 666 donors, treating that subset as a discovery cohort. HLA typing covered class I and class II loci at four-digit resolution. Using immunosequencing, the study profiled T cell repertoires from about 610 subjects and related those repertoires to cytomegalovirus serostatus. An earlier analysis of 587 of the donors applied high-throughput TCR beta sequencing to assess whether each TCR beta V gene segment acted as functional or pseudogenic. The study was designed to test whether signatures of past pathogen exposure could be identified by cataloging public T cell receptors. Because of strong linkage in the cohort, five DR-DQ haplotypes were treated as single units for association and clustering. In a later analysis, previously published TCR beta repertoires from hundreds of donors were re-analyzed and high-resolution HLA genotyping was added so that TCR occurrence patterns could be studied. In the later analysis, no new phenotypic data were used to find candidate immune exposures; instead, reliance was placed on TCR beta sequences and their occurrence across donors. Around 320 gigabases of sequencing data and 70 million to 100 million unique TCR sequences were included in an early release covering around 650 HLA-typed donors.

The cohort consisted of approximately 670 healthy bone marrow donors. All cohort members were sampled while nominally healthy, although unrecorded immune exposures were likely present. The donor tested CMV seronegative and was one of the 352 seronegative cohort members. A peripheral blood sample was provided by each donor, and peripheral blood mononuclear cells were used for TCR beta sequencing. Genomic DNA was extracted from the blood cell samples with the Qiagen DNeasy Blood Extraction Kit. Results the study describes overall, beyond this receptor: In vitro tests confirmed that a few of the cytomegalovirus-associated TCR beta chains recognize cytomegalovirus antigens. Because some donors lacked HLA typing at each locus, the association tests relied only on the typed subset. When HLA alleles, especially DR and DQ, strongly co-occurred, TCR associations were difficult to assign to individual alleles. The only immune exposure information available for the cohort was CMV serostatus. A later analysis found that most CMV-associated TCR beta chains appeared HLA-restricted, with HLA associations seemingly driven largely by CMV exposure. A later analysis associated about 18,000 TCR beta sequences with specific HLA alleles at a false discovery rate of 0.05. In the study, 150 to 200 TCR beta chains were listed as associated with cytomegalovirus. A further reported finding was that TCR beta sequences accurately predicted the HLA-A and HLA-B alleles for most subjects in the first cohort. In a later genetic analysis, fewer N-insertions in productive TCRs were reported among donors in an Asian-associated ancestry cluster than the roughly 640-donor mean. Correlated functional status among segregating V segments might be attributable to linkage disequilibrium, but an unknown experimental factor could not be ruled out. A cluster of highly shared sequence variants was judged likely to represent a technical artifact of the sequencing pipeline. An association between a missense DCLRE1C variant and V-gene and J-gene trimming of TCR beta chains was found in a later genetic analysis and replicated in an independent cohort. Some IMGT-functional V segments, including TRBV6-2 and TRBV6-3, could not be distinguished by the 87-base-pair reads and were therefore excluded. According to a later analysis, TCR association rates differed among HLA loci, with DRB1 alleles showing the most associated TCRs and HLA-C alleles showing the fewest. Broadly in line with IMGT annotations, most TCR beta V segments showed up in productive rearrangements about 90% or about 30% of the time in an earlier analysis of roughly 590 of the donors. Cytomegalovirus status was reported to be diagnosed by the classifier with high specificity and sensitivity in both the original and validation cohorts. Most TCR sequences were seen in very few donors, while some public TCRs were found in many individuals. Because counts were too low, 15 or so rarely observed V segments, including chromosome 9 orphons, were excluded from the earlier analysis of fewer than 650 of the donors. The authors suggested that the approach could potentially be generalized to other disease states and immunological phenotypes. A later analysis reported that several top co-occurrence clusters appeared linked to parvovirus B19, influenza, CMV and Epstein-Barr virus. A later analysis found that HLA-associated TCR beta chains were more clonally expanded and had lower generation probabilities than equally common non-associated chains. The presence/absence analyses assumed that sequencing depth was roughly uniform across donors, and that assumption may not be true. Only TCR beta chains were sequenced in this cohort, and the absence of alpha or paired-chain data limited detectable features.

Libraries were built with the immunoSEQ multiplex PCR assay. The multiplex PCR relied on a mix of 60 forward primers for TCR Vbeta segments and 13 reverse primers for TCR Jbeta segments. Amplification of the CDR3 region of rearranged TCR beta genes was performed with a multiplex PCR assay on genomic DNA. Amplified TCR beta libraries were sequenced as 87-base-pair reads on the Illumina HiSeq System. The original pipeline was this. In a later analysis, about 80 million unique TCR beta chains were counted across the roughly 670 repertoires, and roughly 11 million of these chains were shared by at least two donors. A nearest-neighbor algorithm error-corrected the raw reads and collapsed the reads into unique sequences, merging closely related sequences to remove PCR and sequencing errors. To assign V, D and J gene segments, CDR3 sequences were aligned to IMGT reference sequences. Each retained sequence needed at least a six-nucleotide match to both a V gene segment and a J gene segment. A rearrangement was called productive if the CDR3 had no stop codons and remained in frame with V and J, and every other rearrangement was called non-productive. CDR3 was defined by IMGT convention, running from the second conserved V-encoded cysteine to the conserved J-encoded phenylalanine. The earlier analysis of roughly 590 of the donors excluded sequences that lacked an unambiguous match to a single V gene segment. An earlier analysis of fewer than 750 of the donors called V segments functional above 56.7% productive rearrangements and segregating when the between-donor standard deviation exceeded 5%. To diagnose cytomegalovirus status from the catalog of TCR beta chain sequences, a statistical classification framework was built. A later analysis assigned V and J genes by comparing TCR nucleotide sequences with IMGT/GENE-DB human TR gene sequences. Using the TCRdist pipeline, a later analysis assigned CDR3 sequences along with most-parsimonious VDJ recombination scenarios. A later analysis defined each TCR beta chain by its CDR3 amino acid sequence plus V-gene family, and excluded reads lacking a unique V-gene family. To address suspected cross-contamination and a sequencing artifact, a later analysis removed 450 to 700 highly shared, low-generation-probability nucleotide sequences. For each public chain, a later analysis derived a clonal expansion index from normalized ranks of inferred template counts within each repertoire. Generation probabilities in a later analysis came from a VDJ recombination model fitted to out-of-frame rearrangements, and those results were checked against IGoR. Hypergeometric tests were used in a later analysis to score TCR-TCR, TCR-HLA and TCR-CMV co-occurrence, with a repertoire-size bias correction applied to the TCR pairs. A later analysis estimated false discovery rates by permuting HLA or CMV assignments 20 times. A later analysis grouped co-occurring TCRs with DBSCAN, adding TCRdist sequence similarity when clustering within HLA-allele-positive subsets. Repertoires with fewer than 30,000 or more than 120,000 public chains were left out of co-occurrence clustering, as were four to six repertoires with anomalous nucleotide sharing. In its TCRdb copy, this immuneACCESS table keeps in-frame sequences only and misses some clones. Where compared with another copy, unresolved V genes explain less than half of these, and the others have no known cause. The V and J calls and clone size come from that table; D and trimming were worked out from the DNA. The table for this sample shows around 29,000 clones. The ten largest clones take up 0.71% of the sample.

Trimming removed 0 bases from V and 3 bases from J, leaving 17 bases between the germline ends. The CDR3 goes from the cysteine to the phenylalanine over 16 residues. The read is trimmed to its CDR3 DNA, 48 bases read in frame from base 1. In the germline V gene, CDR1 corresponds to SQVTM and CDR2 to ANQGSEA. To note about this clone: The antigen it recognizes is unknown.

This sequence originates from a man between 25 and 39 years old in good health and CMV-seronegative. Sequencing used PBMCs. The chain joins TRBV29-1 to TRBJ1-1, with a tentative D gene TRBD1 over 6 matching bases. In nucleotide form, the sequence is TGCAGCGTTGAAGATCGAACAGGGTGGTGGGACACTGAAGCTTTCTTT. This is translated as CSVEDRTGWWDTEAFF.